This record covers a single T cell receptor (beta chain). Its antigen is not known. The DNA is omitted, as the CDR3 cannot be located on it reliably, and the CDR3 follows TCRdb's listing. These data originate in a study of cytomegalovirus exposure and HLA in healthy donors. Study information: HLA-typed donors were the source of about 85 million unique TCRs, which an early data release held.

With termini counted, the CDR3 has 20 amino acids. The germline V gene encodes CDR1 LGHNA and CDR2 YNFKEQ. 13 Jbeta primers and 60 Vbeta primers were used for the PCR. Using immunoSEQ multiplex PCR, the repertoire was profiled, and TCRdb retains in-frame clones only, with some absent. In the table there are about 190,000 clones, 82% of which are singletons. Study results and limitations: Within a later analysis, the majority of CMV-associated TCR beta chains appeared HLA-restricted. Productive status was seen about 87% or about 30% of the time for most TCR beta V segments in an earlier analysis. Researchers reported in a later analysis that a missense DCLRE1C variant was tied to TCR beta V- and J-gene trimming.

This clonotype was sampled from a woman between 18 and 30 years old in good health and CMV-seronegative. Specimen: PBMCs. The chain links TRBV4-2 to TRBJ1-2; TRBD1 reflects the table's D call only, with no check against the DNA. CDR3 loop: CASSHHPDSTYGYTFEGYTF.